A single sample is the source of the 26 T cell receptor beta chains below, sequenced in a study of blood T cell repertoires in COVID-19. Here immunoSEQ multiplex PCR was the method, and the copy in TCRdb shows in-frame clones only, minus some. The sample yields some 200,000 clones, around 81% seen once. Material: peripheral blood. The receptors derive from a woman aged 35 to 49 with COVID-19, enrolled during active disease.

This rearrangement joins TRBV6-1 to TRBJ1-1; tentatively, D is TRBD1 (5 bases). Germline CDR1 and CDR2: MNHNS and SASEGT. This CDR3 region has 13 residues. V dropped 3 bases and J dropped 1 base, with 6 bases sitting between them. The CDR3 bases are TGTGCCAGCAGTGACAGGGAGAACACTGAAGCTTTCTTT. This gives the protein CASSDRENTEAFF.

The gene calls are TRBV7-9 and TRBJ1-1, with D tentatively TRBD1 (5 bases). Germline lookup yields CDR1 SEHNR and CDR2 FQNEAQ (reference sequence). The CDR3 loop spans 16 amino acids. With 2 bases removed from V and 2 bases from J, the gap between germline ends came to 15 bases. CDR3 loop: CASSLSGLGGNTEAFF. DNA for the CDR3: TGTGCCAGCAGCTTATCAGGGCTAGGTGGTAACACTGAAGCTTTCTTT.

With respect to this clone: The junction does not match germline at one end; this may be a read error. The chain carries TRBV15 and TRBJ2-7; 7 bases align to TRBD2. In germline, CDR1 is LNHNV, CDR2 YYDKDF (reference sequence). The CDR3 has 12 residues. The CDR3 protein is CATSPPGEGRNF. The CDR3 DNA is TGTGCCACCAGCCCCCCGGGGGAGGGTCGGAACTTC. The whole variable domain, filled in from reference TRBV15 and TRBJ2-7, reads DAMVIQNPRYQVTQFGKPVTLSCSQTLNHNVMYWYQQKSSQAPKLLFHYYDKDFNNEADTPDNFQSRRPNTSFCFLDIRSPGLGDTAMYLCATSPPGEGRNFGPGTRLTVT.

This chain connects TRBV28 to TRBJ2-7; the match to TRBD1 covers 10 bases. V trimming: 3 bases; J trimming: 6 bases; junction bases outside the gene matches: 11. This CDR3 region has 16 residues. The germline V gene has CDR1 MDHEN and CDR2 SYDVKM. The CDR3 loop reads CASSFPGGQGFSEQYF. CDR3 bases: TGTGCCAGCAGTTTCCCAGGGGGACAGGGGTTCTCCGAGCAGTACTTC.

The rearrangement joins TRBV7-9 to TRBJ1-2; maybe TRBD1 (5 bases). Trimming shortened V by 1 base and J by 7 bases, and 13 bases separated the two germline ends. CDR1 SEHNR and CDR2 FQNEAQ come from the germline V gene (reference sequence). The CDR3 spans 14 residues. CDR3 sequence (DNA): TGTGCCAGCAGCTTAGGACAGTGGCAGCGTGGCTACACCTTC. Amino acids: CASSLGQWQRGYTF.

This clone was observed many times. The chain recombines TRBV10-2 with TRBJ2-7; D is unresolved. Germline values: CDR1 WSHSY, CDR2 SAAADI. The CDR3 is made up of 12 amino acids. V lost 2 bases and J 3 bases, leaving 5 bases between the germline ends. CDR3 amino acids: CASSERLYEQYF. The DNA for the CDR3 is TGCGCCAGCAGTGAGCGACTCTACGAGCAGTACTTC.

The J gene is TRBJ2-3, the V gene TRBV4-1; 8 bases line up with TRBD2. The germline gives CDR1 MGHRA, CDR2 YSYEKL. This CDR3 has 15 amino acids. After removal of 6 bases from V and 2 bases from J, the junction contained 7 bases not matched to a gene. The CDR3 DNA reads TGCGCCAGCAGAGACTTAGCGGGACTCACAGATACGCAGTATTTT. Translation: CASRDLAGLTDTQYF.

The rearrangement joins TRBV20-1 to TRBJ1-1, with no clear D. The CDR3 extends over 13 amino acids. With 3 bases removed from V and 6 bases from J, the gap between germline ends came to 14 bases. Germline-derived CDR1 and CDR2 are DFQATT and SNEGSKA (reference sequence). CDR3 DNA: TGCAGTGCTAGTGGTCTAGGAGAGGCTGAAGCTTTCTTT. Translated: CSASGLGEAEAFF.

V and J are TRBV28 and TRBJ1-3, with D possibly matching TRBD1 (6 bases). The CDR3 is made up of 17 amino acids. CDR1 and CDR2 from the germline V gene are MDHEN and SYDVKM. With 5 bases removed from V and 4 bases from J, the gap between germline ends came to 21 bases. CDR3 DNA: TGTGCCAGCAGTCCTAACCCCAGCAGGGGTCGCGGAAACACCATATATTTT. It yields the protein CASSPNPSRGRGNTIYF.

This chain connects TRBV5-6 to TRBJ2-1, with 9 bases lining up with TRBD2. Per the germline V gene, CDR1 is SGHDT and CDR2 is YYEEEE. This CDR3 spans 19 amino acids. V dropped 1 base and J dropped 0; count of bases not matched to a gene: 11. Here the CDR3 reads CASSLQRGEYYASYNEQFF. The CDR3 nucleotides read TGTGCCAGCAGCTTGCAGCGGGGGGAGTACTACGCCTCCTACAATGAGCAGTTCTTC.

The V call is TRBV27, the J call TRBJ1-1; D may be TRBD1 (6 bases). This CDR3 region has 15 residues. V gave up 4 bases and J gave up 7 bases, with 19 bases separating them. Germline loops: CDR1 MNHEY, CDR2 SMNVEV (reference sequence). In DNA, the CDR3 is TGTGCCAGCAGTTCACGTACAGGGAGGGTTGGTGAAGCTTTCTTT. It codes for CASSSRTGRVGEAFF.

This clone has a handful of counts. The chain is built from TRBV6-5 and TRBJ1-6; no clear D gene. CDR3 size: 13 residues. V was shortened by 2 bases and J by 9 bases, with 8 bases between the two germline ends. CDR1 is MNHEY, CDR2 SVGAGI, per germline. CDR3 in amino acids: CASSYTEASPLHF. As DNA, the CDR3 is TGTGCCAGCAGTTACACCGAGGCTTCACCCCTCCACTTT.

The rearrangement links TRBV30 to TRBJ2-2; the match to TRBD1 covers 8 bases. This CDR3 region has 14 residues. In germline, CDR1 is GTSNPN, CDR2 SVGIG (reference sequence). The V segment lost 3 bases and the J segment 5 bases; nucleotides outside the gene matches: 5. This CDR3 reads CAWRSGQGTGELFF. The CDR3 region has the DNA TGTGCCTGGAGATCCGGACAGGGTACCGGGGAGCTGTTTTTT.

The chain combines TRBV5-6 with TRBJ1-2; D not resolved. This CDR3 is built from 14 residues. V was pared by 0 bases and J by 3 bases, with 9 bases between. The germline CDR1 and CDR2 sequences are SGHDT and YYEEEE. This CDR3 is CASSLAWEDYGYTF. The CDR3 DNA is TGTGCCAGCAGCTTGGCCTGGGAGGACTATGGCTACACCTTC.

This sequence joins TRBV13 and TRBJ2-1, with TRBD2 matching over 8 bases. CDR3 length: 15 residues. Germline V lookup: CDR1 PRHDT, CDR2 FYEKMQ (reference sequence). Unmatched junction bases numbered 3, after V lost 2 bases and J lost 3 bases. This CDR3 is CASSLPSGGYNEQFF. The CDR3 bases are TGTGCCAGCAGCTTACCGAGCGGGGGCTACAATGAGCAGTTCTTC.

V is TRBV7-9 and J is TRBJ2-2; tentative D call: TRBD1 (6 bases). From germline, CDR1 is SEHNR and CDR2 FQNEAQ (reference sequence). CDR3 length: 16 residues. V was shortened by 10 bases and J by 0 bases, with 18 bases between the two germline ends. The CDR3 region has the DNA TGTGCCACCACAAAGGGGGTTAGCGCGAACACCGGGGAGCTGTTTTTT. It translates to CATTKGVSANTGELFF.

V usage is TRBV7-2 and J usage is TRBJ2-2; D is perhaps TRBD1 (5 bases). The V end was cut by 8 bases, the J end by 0 bases, with 10 bases between. This CDR3 spans 14 amino acids. Germline V gene data show CDR1 as SGHTA and CDR2 as FQGNSA. The CDR3 reads CASATTANTGELFF. CDR3 sequence (DNA): TGTGCCAGCGCCACGACAGCGAACACCGGGGAGCTGTTTTTT.

V gene TRBV14 combines with J gene TRBJ2-1; 10 nucleotides align to TRBD1. The CDR3 is 16 residues long. V lost 1 base, J lost 6 bases, and 6 bases stayed unmatched. Germline V CDR1 and CDR2: SGHDN, FVKESK. The chain's CDR3 is CASSQAGTGDRNEQFF. CDR3 nucleotides: TGTGCCAGCAGCCAAGCAGGGACAGGGGACCGCAATGAGCAGTTCTTC.

The V call is TRBV6-5, the J call TRBJ2-4; TRBD1 agrees at 10 bases. The CDR3 spans 14 residues. The V and J ends lost 7 bases and 8 bases, in that order; junction bases with no gene match: 8. CDR1 is MNHEY and CDR2 is SVGAGI in the germline V gene. This chain's CDR3 is CASTKTGGRDIQYF. The DNA of the CDR3 is TGTGCCAGCACCAAGACAGGGGGCAGGGACATTCAGTACTTC.

This clone was found many times. The chain links TRBV14 to TRBJ2-3, with D possibly matching TRBD2 (5 bases). Germline CDR1 and CDR2: SGHDN and FVKESK. Trimming pared 0 bases from V and 4 bases from J, leaving 14 bases between. CDR3 length equals 16 residues. The CDR3 region is CASSQDRGFVADTQYF. The CDR3 DNA sequence: TGTGCCAGCAGCCAAGATCGGGGATTCGTCGCAGATACGCAGTATTTT.

The genes are TRBV5-6 and TRBJ1-2; the D gene is possibly TRBD1 (5 bases). Trimming took 1 base from V and 10 from J, leaving 17 bases between them. Germline CDR1 and CDR2: SGHDT and YYEEEE. The CDR3 covers 14 residues. The CDR3 DNA sequence: TGTGCCAGCAGCTTGTCTAGGGGCGCGATTTTCTACACCTTC. This codes for CASSLSRGAIFYTF.

The J gene is TRBJ2-7, the V gene TRBV7-8, with D unresolved. Trimming pared 2 bases from V and 4 bases from J, leaving 9 bases between. CDR3 length: 13 residues. CDR1 and CDR2 (germline): SGHVS, FQNEAQ. CDR3 in DNA: TGTGCCAGCAGCTTACGTCCAGTATACGAGCAGTACGTC. Translation gives CASSLRPVYEQYV.

The chain couples TRBV6-4 to TRBJ2-1; 10 nucleotides align to TRBD1. V was clipped by 5 bases and J by 10 bases; unmatched bases: 8. Per the germline V gene, CDR1 is MRHNA and CDR2 is SNTAGT. The CDR3 consists of 14 residues. The CDR3 coding sequence is TGTGCCAGCAGTAGAGGGGACAGGGGAAGCGAGCAGTTCTTC. This encodes CASSRGDRGSEQFF.

The chain employs TRBV6-1 and TRBJ2-4; D is unresolved. The V gene lost 2 bases and the J gene lost 9 bases, with 8 bases spanning the gap. This CDR3 is 12 amino acids long. Germline V gene data show CDR1 as MNHNS and CDR2 as SASEGT. CDR3 region: CASSESTSIQYF. The CDR3 DNA follows: TGTGCCAGCAGTGAATCGACAAGCATTCAGTACTTC.

The genes are TRBV5-1 and TRBJ1-2; D not certain. This CDR3 has 13 amino acids. Germline loops: CDR1 SGHRS, CDR2 YFSETQ. V was shortened by 2 bases and J by 2 bases, with 7 bases between the two germline ends. Here the CDR3 reads CASSLDGNYGYTF. CDR3 DNA: TGCGCCAGCAGCTTAGACGGGAACTATGGCTACACCTTC.

The chain is built from TRBV29-1 and TRBJ1-4; no firm D call. This CDR3 has 16 residues. From germline, CDR1 is SQVTM and CDR2 ANQGSEA. Trimming cost V 6 bases and J 8 bases, with 25 bases left between them. CDR3: CSVMTFGSPAGEKLFF. Written as DNA, the CDR3 is TGCAGCGTAATGACCTTCGGCTCCCCGGCGGGGGAAAAACTGTTTTTT.